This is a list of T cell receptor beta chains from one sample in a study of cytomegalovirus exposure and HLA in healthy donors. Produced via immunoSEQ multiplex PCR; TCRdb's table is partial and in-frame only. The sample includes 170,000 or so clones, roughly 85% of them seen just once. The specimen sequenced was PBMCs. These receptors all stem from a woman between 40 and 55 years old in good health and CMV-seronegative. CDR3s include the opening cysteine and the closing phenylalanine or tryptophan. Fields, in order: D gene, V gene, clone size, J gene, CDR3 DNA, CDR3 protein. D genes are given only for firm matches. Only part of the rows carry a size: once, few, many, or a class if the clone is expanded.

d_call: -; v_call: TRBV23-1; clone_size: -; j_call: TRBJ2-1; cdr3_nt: TGCGCCAGCAGTCACCCCCGAGGGAATGAGCAGTTCTTC; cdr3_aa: CASSHPRGNEQFF
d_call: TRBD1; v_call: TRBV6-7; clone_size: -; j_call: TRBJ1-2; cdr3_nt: TGTGCCAGCAGTTACTCACAGGGGTACCCAGCTAACTATGGCTACACCTTC; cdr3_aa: CASSYSQGYPANYGYTF
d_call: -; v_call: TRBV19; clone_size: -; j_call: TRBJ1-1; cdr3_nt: TGTGCCAGTAGCTCTCCCCAGGGGCGCTCTGAAGCTTTCTTT; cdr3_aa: CASSSPQGRSEAFF
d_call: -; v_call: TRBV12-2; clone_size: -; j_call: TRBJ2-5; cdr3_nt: TGTGCAAGTCGCCCAGGGGGAGGAGCACGCCAAGAGACCCAGTACTTC; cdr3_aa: CASRPGGGARQETQYF
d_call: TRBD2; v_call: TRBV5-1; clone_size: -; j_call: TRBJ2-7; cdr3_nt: TGCGCCAGCAGCTTGGTACTAGCGGCCGAGCAGTACTTC; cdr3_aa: CASSLVLAAEQYF
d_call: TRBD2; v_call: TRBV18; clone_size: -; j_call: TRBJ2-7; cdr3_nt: TGTGCCAGCTCACTAGGACTGGGTAGCGGGGGTTTCTCCTACGAGCAGTACTTC; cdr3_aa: CASSLGLGSGGFSYEQYF
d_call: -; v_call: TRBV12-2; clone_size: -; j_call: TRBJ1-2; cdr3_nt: TGTGCAAGTCGCTTACCCCTCCGGACAGGGGGCAGCTATGGCTACACCTTC; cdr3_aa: CASRLPLRTGGSYGYTF
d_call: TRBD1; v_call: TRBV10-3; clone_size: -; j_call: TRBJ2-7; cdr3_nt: TGTGCCATCAACGACAGGGAACGGGGCTACGAGCAGTACTTC; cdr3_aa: CAINDRERGYEQYF
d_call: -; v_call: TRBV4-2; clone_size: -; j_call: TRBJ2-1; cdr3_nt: TGTGCCAGCAGCCCCGACTGGGACAATGAGCAGTTCTTC; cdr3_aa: CASSPDWDNEQFF
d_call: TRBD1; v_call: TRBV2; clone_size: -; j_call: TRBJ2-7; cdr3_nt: TGTGCCAGCACTGGACAGGGTGGCTACGAGCAGTACTTC; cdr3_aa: CASTGQGGYEQYF
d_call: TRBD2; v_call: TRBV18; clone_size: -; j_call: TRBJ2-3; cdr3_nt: TGTGCCAGCTCCGTACTAGCGACTAGCACAGATACGCAGTATTTT; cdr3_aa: CASSVLATSTDTQYF
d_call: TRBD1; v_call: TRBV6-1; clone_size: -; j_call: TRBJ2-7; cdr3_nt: TGTGCCAGCAATCCCACCGGGACAGGCTCCTACGAGCAGTACTTC; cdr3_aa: CASNPTGTGSYEQYF
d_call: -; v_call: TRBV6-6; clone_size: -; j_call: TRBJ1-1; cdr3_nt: TGTGCCAGCACCGTGAACACTGAAGCTTTCTTT; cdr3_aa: CASTVNTEAFF
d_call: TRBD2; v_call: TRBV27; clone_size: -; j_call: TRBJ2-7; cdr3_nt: TGTGCCAGCAGGGGACTAGGGAGCTCCTACGAGCAGTACTTC; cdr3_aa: CASRGLGSSYEQYF
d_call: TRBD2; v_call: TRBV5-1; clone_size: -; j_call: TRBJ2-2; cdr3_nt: TGCGCCAGCACCAGAGCGGGGGGTAACACCGGGGAGCTGTTTTTT; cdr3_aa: CASTRAGGNTGELFF
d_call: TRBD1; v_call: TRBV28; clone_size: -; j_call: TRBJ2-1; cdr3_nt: TGTGCCAGCAGCACCTTACAGGGGGTTAAGAATGAGCAGTTCTTC; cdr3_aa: CASSTLQGVKNEQFF
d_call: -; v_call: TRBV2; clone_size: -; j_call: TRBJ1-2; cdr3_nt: TGTGCCAGCAGAGCGACAGACTACTATGGCTACACCTTC; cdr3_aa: CASRATDYYGYTF
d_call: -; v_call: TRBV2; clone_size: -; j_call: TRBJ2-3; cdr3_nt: TGTGCCTCTGCGGCGGAGGTCACAGATACGCAGTATTTT; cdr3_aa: CASAAEVTDTQYF
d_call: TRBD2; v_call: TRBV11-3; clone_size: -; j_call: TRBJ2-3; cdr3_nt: TGTGCCAGCAGCTTAGATGGACTAGCGGGGCAATCAGATACGCAGTATTTT; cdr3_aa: CASSLDGLAGQSDTQYF
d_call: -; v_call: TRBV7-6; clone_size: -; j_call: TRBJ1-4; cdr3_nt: TGTGCCAGCAGCCTGGGGCTATCCGAAAAACTGTTTTTT; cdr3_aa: CASSLGLSEKLFF
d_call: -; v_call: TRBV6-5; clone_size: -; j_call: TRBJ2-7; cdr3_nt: TGTGCCAGCAGTTCCGTATCTCCGGTAGAGCAGTACTTC; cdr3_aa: CASSSVSPVEQYF
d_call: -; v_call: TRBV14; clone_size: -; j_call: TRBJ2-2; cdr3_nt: TGTGCCAGCAGCCGCCGAGGGAACGGGGAGCTGTTTTTT; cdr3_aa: CASSRRGNGELFF
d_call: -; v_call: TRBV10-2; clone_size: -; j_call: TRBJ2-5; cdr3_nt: TGCGCCAGCAGTGAGTCCGTATCCCGCAGGGAGACCCAGTACTTC; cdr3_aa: CASSESVSRRETQYF
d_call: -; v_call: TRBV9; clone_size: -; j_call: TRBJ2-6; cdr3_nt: TGTGCCAGCAGCGGAGGTAACTCTGGGGCCAACGTCCTGACTTTC; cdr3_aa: CASSGGNSGANVLTF
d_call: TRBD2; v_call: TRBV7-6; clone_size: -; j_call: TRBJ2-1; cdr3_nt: TGTGCCAGCAGCCAGACTAGCTGGGAGGACAATGAGCAGTTCTTC; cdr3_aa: CASSQTSWEDNEQFF
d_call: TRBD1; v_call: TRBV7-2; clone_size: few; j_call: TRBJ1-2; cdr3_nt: TGTGCCAGCAGCTTAAGGGCAGGGGGACTCACTCTAGATGGCTACACCTTC; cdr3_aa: CASSLRAGGLTLDGYTF
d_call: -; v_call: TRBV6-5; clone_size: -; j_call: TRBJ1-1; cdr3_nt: TGTGCCAGCAGTTATCTTACCTTCCAGGGGAACACTGAAGCTTTCTTT; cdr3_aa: CASSYLTFQGNTEAFF
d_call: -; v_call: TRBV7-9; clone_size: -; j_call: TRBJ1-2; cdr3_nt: TGTGCCAGCAGCGCCACTAGGTCGGCAGCTAACTATGGCTACACCTTC; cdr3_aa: CASSATRSAANYGYTF
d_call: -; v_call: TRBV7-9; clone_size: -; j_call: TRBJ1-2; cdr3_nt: TGTGCCAGCAGCGGACGGGACACTCTCTATCCTGGCTACACCTTC; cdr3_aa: CASSGRDTLYPGYTF
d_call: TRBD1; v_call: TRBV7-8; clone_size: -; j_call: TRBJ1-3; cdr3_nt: TGTGCCAGCAGCTCCTCCCGGACAGGGAGGACGAACACCATATATTTT; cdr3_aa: CASSSSRTGRTNTIYF
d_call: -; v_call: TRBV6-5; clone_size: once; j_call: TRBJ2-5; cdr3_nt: TGTGCCAGCAGTTATGGTGGCGCAGGCGGGGAGACCCAGTACTTC; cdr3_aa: CASSYGGAGGETQYF
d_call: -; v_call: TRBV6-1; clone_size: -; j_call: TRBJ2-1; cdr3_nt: TGTGCCAGCAGTGAAGCGCTCGGGAGTGGCAATGAGCAGTTCTTC; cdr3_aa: CASSEALGSGNEQFF
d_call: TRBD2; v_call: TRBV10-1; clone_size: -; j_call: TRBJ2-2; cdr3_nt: TGCGCCAGCGGGACTAGCGGGGCCCCTAACACCGGGGAGCTGTTTTTT; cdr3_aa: CASGTSGAPNTGELFF
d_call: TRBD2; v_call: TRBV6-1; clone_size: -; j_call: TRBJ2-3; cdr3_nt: TGTGCCAGCAGTGAAGCGGGGGGGGCAGATACGCAGTATTTT; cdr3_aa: CASSEAGGADTQYF
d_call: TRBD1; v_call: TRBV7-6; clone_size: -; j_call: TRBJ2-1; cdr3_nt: TGTGCCAGCAGCTTACGCCGGGACAGGGGGCTCAATGAGCAGTTCTTC; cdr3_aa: CASSLRRDRGLNEQFF
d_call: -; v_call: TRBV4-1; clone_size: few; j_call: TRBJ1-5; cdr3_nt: TGCGCCAGCAGCCAAGATTCAGGGTTTCGTCAGCCCCAGCATTTT; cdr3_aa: CASSQDSGFRQPQHF
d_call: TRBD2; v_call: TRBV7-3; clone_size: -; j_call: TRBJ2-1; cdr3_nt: TGTGCCAGCAGCTTATTTATGACGGGACTAGCGGGAGGAAACAATGAGCAGTTCTTC; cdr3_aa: CASSLFMTGLAGGNNEQFF
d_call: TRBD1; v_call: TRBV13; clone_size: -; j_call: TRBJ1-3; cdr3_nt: TGTGCCAGCAGCTTTCGACAGGGGCGACCCTCTGGAAACACCATATATTTT; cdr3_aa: CASSFRQGRPSGNTIYF
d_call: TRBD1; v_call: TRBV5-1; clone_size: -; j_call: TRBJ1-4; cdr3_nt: TGCGCCAGCAGCTTTTTGGGAAGTGTACAGGGGAATGAAAAACTGTTTTTT; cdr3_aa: CASSFLGSVQGNEKLFF
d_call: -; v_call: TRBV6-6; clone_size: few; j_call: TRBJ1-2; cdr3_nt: TGTGCCACAGGGGAATATGGCTACACCTTC; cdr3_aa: CATGEYGYTF
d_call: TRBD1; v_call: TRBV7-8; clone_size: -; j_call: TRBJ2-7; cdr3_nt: TGTGCCAGCAGCCCAGGACAGGGGGTATCGTACGAGCAGTACTTC; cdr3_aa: CASSPGQGVSYEQYF
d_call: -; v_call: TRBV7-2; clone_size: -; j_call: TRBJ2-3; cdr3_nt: TGTGCCAGCAGCCAGGACTCTAGCACAGATACGCAGTATTTT; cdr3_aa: CASSQDSSTDTQYF
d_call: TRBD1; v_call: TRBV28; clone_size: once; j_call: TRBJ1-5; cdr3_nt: TGTGCCAGCTTTGCAGGGGGCGGTACTCAGCCCCAGCATTTT; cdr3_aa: CASFAGGGTQPQHF
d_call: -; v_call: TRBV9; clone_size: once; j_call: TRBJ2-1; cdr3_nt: TGTGCCAGCAGCGCTGACCCCTCCGGGACACGCTCCTACAATGAGCAGTTCTTC; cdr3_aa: CASSADPSGTRSYNEQFF
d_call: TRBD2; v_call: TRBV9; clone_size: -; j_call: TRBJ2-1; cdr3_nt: TGTGCCAGCAGCGTCTACGGAACTAGCGGGTCGCTCAATGAGCAGTTCTTC; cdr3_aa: CASSVYGTSGSLNEQFF
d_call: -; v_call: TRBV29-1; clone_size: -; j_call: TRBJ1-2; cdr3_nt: TGCAGCGCTTCTTTCCCTGGCTACACCTTC; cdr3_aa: CSASFPGYTF
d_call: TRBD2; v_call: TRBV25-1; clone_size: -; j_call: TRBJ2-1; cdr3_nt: TGTGCCAGCAGTCAAGCGGGACATGAGCAGTTCTTC; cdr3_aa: CASSQAGHEQFF
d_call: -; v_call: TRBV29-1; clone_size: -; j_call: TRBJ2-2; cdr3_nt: TGCAGCGCCCCCGATTACGACGGGACCGGGGAGCTGTTTTTT; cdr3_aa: CSAPDYDGTGELFF